This T cell receptor beta chain was sequenced in a study of T cell responses to AZD1222 COVID-19 vaccine. Looked up from germline, CDR1 is SGHNT and CDR2 is YYREEE (reference sequence). The ends were cut back, 1 base at V and 6 bases at J, with 20 bases in the middle. The CDR3 spans 16 residues. Assay used: immunoSEQ multiplex PCR; TCRdb lists only in-frame clones, some missing. The repertoire includes 110,000 to 150,000 clones, roughly 90% of them detected once, and over 3% sits in the top ten. The rearrangement joins TRBV5-4 to TRBJ2-7, with D possibly being TRBD2 (5 bases). Specimen: peripheral blood, collected on day 0 of AZD1222 vaccination. The sequence was obtained from an adult in good health. CDR3 sequence reads: CASSLRGLGSSGEQYF. CDR3 nucleotides: TGTGCCAGCAGCTTGCGCGGGTTGGGGAGTTCGGGCGAGCAGTACTTC.